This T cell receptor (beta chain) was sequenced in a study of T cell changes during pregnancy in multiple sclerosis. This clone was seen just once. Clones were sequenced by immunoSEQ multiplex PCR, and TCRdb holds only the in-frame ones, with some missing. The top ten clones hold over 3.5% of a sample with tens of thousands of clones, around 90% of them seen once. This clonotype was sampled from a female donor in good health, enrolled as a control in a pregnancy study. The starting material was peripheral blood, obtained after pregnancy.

In DNA form, the CDR3 reads TGTGCCAGCAGTGAAGCGAATGGCGGGGGATACACAGATACGCAGTATTTT. Amino acids: CASSEANGGGYTDTQYF. The chain has TRBV6-1 and TRBJ2-3; 7 nucleotides align to TRBD2. J was trimmed by 2 bases and V by 0 bases; bases with no gene match: 8. Germline V gene sequence: CDR1 MNHNS, CDR2 SASEGT. The CDR3 is made up of 17 amino acids.